This T cell receptor (beta chain) was retrieved from a study of T cells in tuberculosis. Study-level information: A South African cohort included IGRA-negative adolescents, latently infected IGRA-positive adolescents and adults with active tuberculosis. Blood was taken before or within 7 days of anti-tuberculosis therapy. Study-level points and caveats: Shorter CDR3-alpha in active tuberculosis partly drove smaller distances.

As for this clone: Antigen unknown.

Time point indicated: new active TB diagnosis, blood taken before or within 7 days of starting treatment. Active tuberculosis patients were new diagnoses, HIV-seronegative, South African, and aged 18 years or older. The V gene's germline CDR1 is SGHRS and CDR2 YFSETQ. CDR3 length: 14 amino acids. Unmatched junction bases numbered 4, after V lost 5 bases and J lost 1 base. Measured with immunoSEQ multiplex PCR; TCRdb has only the in-frame clones, and not every one. The sample lists about 34,000 clones; 80% to 95% were seen once. The rearrangement links TRBV5-1 to TRBJ2-3; 7 nucleotides align to TRBD1. The sequencing here drew on PBMCs, taken at tuberculosis diagnosis. This receptor was taken from an adult with tuberculosis. CDR3 nucleotide sequence: TGCGCCAGCAGTGGGGACAGCCGCACAGATACGCAGTATTTT. It is translated as CASSGDSRTDTQYF. Looking up the rest from reference TRBV5-1 and TRBJ2-3 gives the full variable domain: KAGVTQTPRYLIKTRGQQVTLSCSPISGHRSVSWYQQTPGQGLQFLFEYFSETQRNKGNFPGRFSGRQFSNSRSEMNVSTLELGDSALYLCASSGDSRTDTQYFGPGTRLTVL.